These 3 T cell receptor beta chains originate from one sample sequenced in a study of T cell therapy after organ transplantation. No antigen has been assigned to these receptors. Produced via immunoSEQ multiplex PCR; TCRdb's table is partial and in-frame only. The data show some 47,000 clones, about 94% seen once. This sample comprised CD8+ T cells from blood, obtained before autologous CMV-specific T cell therapy. Receptors originate from a human patient who had received a solid organ transplant and had CMV disease.

The gene calls are TRBV13 and TRBJ2-3; a possible D gene is TRBD1 (6 bases). CDR1 and CDR2 from the germline V gene are PRHDT and FYEKMQ (reference sequence). There are 15 residues in the CDR3. V was cut by 5 bases and J by 0 bases, with 12 bases left in between. The CDR3 DNA reads as TGTGCCAGCAGCCCGAGGACAGTTAGCACAGATACGCAGTATTTT. Its protein product is CASSPRTVSTDTQYF.

A single count supports this clone. V and J are TRBV18 and TRBJ1-3, with unresolved D. Trimming stripped 3 bases from V and 3 bases from J, with 18 bases between. The CDR3 sequence is 17 residues long. Germline assignment: CDR1 KGHSH and CDR2 LQKENI. The CDR3 nucleotides are TGTGCCAGCTCACCCGGAGGGCCCTCTACAATTGGAAACACCATATATTTT. Its protein product is CASSPGGPSTIGNTIYF.

The rearrangement joins TRBV13 to TRBJ1-1; D remains ambiguous. V shed 6 bases and J shed 2 bases, with 10 bases lying between them. This CDR3 region has 13 residues. The V gene's germline CDR1 is PRHDT and CDR2 FYEKMQ (reference sequence). CDR3 in DNA: TGTGCCAGCAGTGGTTACGCCAACACTGAAGCTTTCTTT. This translates into CASSGYANTEAFF.